This section outlines one T cell receptor (beta chain) sequence together with its context. These data originate in a study of T cell responses to AZD1222 COVID-19 vaccine. Germline CDR1 is ENHRY and CDR2 is SYGVKD. The CDR3 consists of 14 residues. The V gene end was trimmed by 10 bases and the J gene end by 0 bases; junction bases not matched to a gene: 5. Using immunoSEQ multiplex PCR, the repertoire was profiled, and TCRdb retains in-frame clones only, with some absent. The repertoire holds approximately 110,000 clones, with around 86% as singletons. This material consisted of peripheral blood, taken on day 0 of AZD1222 vaccination. V usage is TRBV10-3 and J usage is TRBJ1-5; TRBD1 aligns across 8 bases. This sequence originates from an adult in good health. The CDR3 DNA follows: TGTGCCACCCGACAGGGGAGTAGCAATCAGCCCCAGCATTTT. This sequence encodes CATRQGSSNQPQHF.